This T cell receptor (beta chain) was captured in a study of blood T cell repertoires in COVID-19. As for the study in general: T cells, B-cell-depleted T cells, or PBMCs provided the cDNA or gDNA that served as material.

In the original analysis: How many nucleated cells were present was estimated from reference gene primer amplification. Generated by immunoSEQ multiplex PCR, the TCRdb table keeps only in-frame clones and is missing some. Clonal size and the V and J genes are those of that table, whereas D and trimming came from the DNA. Of about 270,000 clones in the sample, 85% to 90% were seen once. CDR3 size: 12 residues. Trimming took 3 bases from V and 14 from J, leaving 16 bases between them. The germline V gene has CDR1 MDHEN and CDR2 SYDVKM. This sequence joins TRBV28 and TRBJ1-2; tentatively, D is TRBD1 (6 bases). What was sequenced was peripheral blood. The sequence was collected from a woman in her twenties or thirties with COVID-19, enrolled during active disease. The CDR3 spells CASSFSRGKRTF. CDR3 DNA: TGTGCCAGCAGTTTCTCCAGGGGAAAACGGACCTTC.